The rows below give T cell receptor beta chains drawn from one sample of a study of identical twins. TCRdb reprocessed the 5' RACE reads with MiXCR, giving one entry per CDR3 protein. The table records about 900,000 distinct CDR3 sequences, approximately 13% of them present only once. The same sample was also studied in work on yellow fever vaccine responses in identical twins.

The sample was PBMCs. These receptors all stem from a woman aged 18-30 years in good health. The CDR3 runs from the conserved cysteine through the conserved F or W. A D gene is named only where the DNA matches it firmly. Clone sizes are given selectively: once, few, many, or a class where the clone is expanded.

v_call,clone_size,j_call,cdr3_length,d_call,cdr3_nt,cdr3_aa
TRBV20-1,.,TRBJ2-4,13,TRBD1,TGCAGTGCTAGAACCGGGACAGCGGCTCTTCAGTACTTC,CSARTGTAALQYF
TRBV28,few,TRBJ1-5,15,.,TGTGCCAGCAGCCCCGGGAAAGTAGGGAATCAGCCCCAGCATTTT,CASSPGKVGNQPQHF
TRBV4-1,.,TRBJ1-1,16,TRBD1,TGCGCCAGCAGCGAAACAGGGGGCTTGCGCGGCACTGAAGCTTTCTTT,CASSETGGLRGTEAFF
TRBV6-5,few,TRBJ2-3,12,.,TGTGCCAGCAGGGCAGTCACAGATACGCAGTATTTT,CASRAVTDTQYF
TRBV28,many,TRBJ1-1,14,TRBD1,TGTGCCAGCAGGGCGACAGGGTATGGCACTGAAGCTTTCTTT,CASRATGYGTEAFF
TRBV28,.,TRBJ2-7,12,.,TGTGCCAGCAGTCCTTTAATGTACGAGCAGTACTTC,CASSPLMYEQYF
TRBV27,few,TRBJ2-5,15,TRBD1,TGTGCCAGCAGTTTAGGGCAGAGCAGGGGGGAGACCCAGTACTTC,CASSLGQSRGETQYF
TRBV25-1,.,TRBJ2-1,16,TRBD2,TGTGCCAGCAGTGAATCTTGGCGGGGGGGCTCTGGTGAGCAGTTCTTC,CASSESWRGGSGEQFF
TRBV4-2,few,TRBJ2-1,18,TRBD2,TGTGCCAGCAGCCAAGGTTCTAGCGGGAGGGGAACCTACAATGAGCAGTTCTTC,CASSQGSSGRGTYNEQFF
TRBV9,few,TRBJ2-2,16,TRBD2,TGTGCCAGCAGCCCCGTAGCGGGGCCGAACACCGGGGAGCTGTTTTTT,CASSPVAGPNTGELFF
TRBV7-9,few,TRBJ2-3,15,.,TGTGCCAGCAGCCACGAGGCAGGGGCCACAGATACGCAGTATTTT,CASSHEAGATDTQYF
TRBV7-2,.,TRBJ2-2,16,TRBD2,TGTGCTACAACGGAGGCTAGCGGGACTTTCGTCGGGGAGCTGTTTTTT,CATTEASGTFVGELFF
TRBV6-5,.,TRBJ2-2,16,.,TGTGCCAGCAGTTACGGGGGACGAAGCGACACCGGGGAGCTGTTTTTT,CASSYGGRSDTGELFF
TRBV27,.,TRBJ2-3,14,.,TGTGCCAGCAGCGCGGGGGCGTCCACAGATACGCAGTATTTT,CASSAGASTDTQYF
TRBV5-6,few,TRBJ1-4,14,.,TGTGCCAGCAGCCTGACCGTCGATAATGAAAAACTGTTTTTT,CASSLTVDNEKLFF
TRBV20-1,many,TRBJ2-7,13,TRBD2,TGCAGTGCAAAAAGGGAGGGCCACTACGAGCAGTACTTC,CSAKREGHYEQYF
TRBV7-9,few,TRBJ2-3,14,.,TGTGCCAGCAGCTTGGGTTCCTTCACAGATACGCAGTATTTT,CASSLGSFTDTQYF
TRBV20-1,.,TRBJ1-1,14,.,TGCAGTGCTTTCATTGTGGGGGGGAACACTGAAGCTTTCTTT,CSAFIVGGNTEAFF
TRBV6-1,few,TRBJ1-2,16,.,TGTGCCACCTCGGAGTTCGGAGACTACATCGACTATGGCTACACCTTC,CATSEFGDYIDYGYTF
TRBV11-2,.,TRBJ1-3,16,TRBD1,TGTGCCAGCAGCGCGACAGGGCGCGTGGCTGGAAACACCATATATTTT,CASSATGRVAGNTIYF
TRBV12-3/TRBV12-4,.,TRBJ2-3,16,.,TGTGCCAGCAGTAACCCCGGGGGATCCTTCACAGATACGCAGTATTTT,CASSNPGGSFTDTQYF
TRBV18,.,TRBJ2-7,17,.,TGTGCCAGCTCACTCTCCAATCCACGGGACTTTCCCTACGAGCAGTACTTC,CASSLSNPRDFPYEQYF
TRBV12-3/TRBV12-4,many,TRBJ2-2,15,TRBD1,TGTGCCAGCAGTACGGGACAGGGAAACACCGGGGAGCTGTTTTTT,CASSTGQGNTGELFF
TRBV11-3,.,TRBJ2-1,14,.,TGTGCCATCAGCACAAAGACAGTGTACAATGAGCAGTTCTTC,CAISTKTVYNEQFF
TRBV9,.,TRBJ2-5,18,TRBD2,TGTGCCAGCAGCGTTTCTCTAGGGACTAGCGGGAGTGGAGAGACCCAGTACTTC,CASSVSLGTSGSGETQYF
TRBV20-1,many,TRBJ1-1,14,.,TGCAGTGCTAGAGATTCGGGGGTGAACACTGAAGCTTTCTTT,CSARDSGVNTEAFF
TRBV3-1,.,TRBJ2-1,16,.,TGTGCCAGCAGCCAACGGGCGGACATTCTTCGGGATGAGCAGTTCTTC,CASSQRADILRDEQFF
TRBV18,.,TRBJ2-2,15,.,TGTGCCAGCTCACTACGGCAGCAGGACACCGGGGAGCTGTTTTTT,CASSLRQQDTGELFF
TRBV20-1,.,TRBJ2-1,14,TRBD2,TGCAGTGTCGGGGGTAGCGGGTATTACAATGAGCAGTTCTTC,CSVGGSGYYNEQFF
TRBV18,few,TRBJ2-3,14,.,TGTGCCAGCTCACCAGTTGTCGGGCGAGATACGCAGTATTTT,CASSPVVGRDTQYF
TRBV10-3,.,TRBJ2-3,14,.,TGTGCCATCAGTGAGTCGTCCCTTCCCGGTACGCAGTATTTT,CAISESSLPGTQYF
TRBV12-3/TRBV12-4,few,TRBJ2-5,17,TRBD2,TGTGCCAGCAAACCAAACCGACTAGCGGGAGGGGAAGAGACCCAGTACTTC,CASKPNRLAGGEETQYF
TRBV18,few,TRBJ2-5,17,TRBD1,TGTGCCAGCTCACCTGGGACAGGGGACTGGTACCAAGAGACCCAGTACTTC,CASSPGTGDWYQETQYF
TRBV10-3,.,TRBJ2-7,16,.,TGTGCCATCAGTGAGTCGGGCCCCCCAAGGGGCTACGAGCAGTACTTC,CAISESGPPRGYEQYF
TRBV7-8,few,TRBJ2-2,16,TRBD1,TGTGCCAGCAGCTTTGGGACAGGGGCCGTCACCGGGGAGCTGTTTTTT,CASSFGTGAVTGELFF
TRBV10-3,.,TRBJ2-2,14,.,TGTGCCACCGTCAGGGGCCCGAACACCGGGGAGCTGTTTTTT,CATVRGPNTGELFF
TRBV28,few,TRBJ1-6,17,.,TGTGCCAGCAGTTTAAGGGGGACCGGGTCCTATAATTCACCCCTCCACTTT,CASSLRGTGSYNSPLHF
TRBV4-1,.,TRBJ2-7,15,.,TGCGCCAGCAGCCAAGAACGACTAGTGATCTACGAGCAGTACTTC,CASSQERLVIYEQYF
TRBV7-9,few,TRBJ2-1,14,TRBD2,TGTGCCAGCGGAGGGCTAGCGGGATCAGGTGAGCAGTTCTTC,CASGGLAGSGEQFF
TRBV29-1,.,TRBJ2-3,13,.,TGCAGCGTTGTGGGGGCCGGCACAGATACGCAGTATTTT,CSVVGAGTDTQYF